One and the same sample provided the 25 T cell receptor beta chains below, sequenced in a study of T cells in Graves' hyperthyroidism and ophthalmopathy. TCR beta CDR3 regions were amplified from RNA transcripts. A set of HTBI primers served as the primers for a first-round RT-PCR of the TCR CDR3. Using its own MiXCR run on the multiplex PCR reads, TCRdb lists one record per CDR3 protein. The sample includes about 260,000 distinct CDR3 sequences, about a sixth of them seen just once. Material: blood. These receptors originate from a woman aged 18-30 years with Graves' ophthalmopathy.

This clonotype came up many times. The chain recombines TRBV9 with TRBJ2-2; 11 positions agree with TRBD2. Trimming cost V 5 bases and J 1 base; bases outside gene matches: 7. CDR3 size: 17 residues. Germline V CDR1 and CDR2: SGDLS, YYNGEE. This CDR3 is CASRRTSGGLNTGELFF. As DNA, the CDR3 is TGTGCCAGCAGGCGAACTAGCGGGGGATTGAACACCGGGGAGCTGTTTTTT.

The chain carries TRBV30 and TRBJ1-1; no clear D. The CDR3 is 15 residues long. The V gene lost 3 bases and the J gene lost 5 bases, with 19 bases spanning the gap. The germline gives CDR1 GTSNPN, CDR2 SVGIG (reference sequence). CDR3 sequence: CAWSVILWGLTEAFF. CDR3 sequence (DNA): TGTGCCTGGAGCGTCATTCTGTGGGGATTGACTGAAGCTTTCTTT.

This clonotype came up many times. The CDR3 DNA is TGTGCCAGCAGTGTCGGATTTCGGAGGACAAATAATCAGCCCCAGCATTTT. Translating gives CASSVGFRRTNNQPQHF. The chain joins TRBV6-1 to TRBJ1-5; D may be TRBD1 (5 bases). Trimming removed 4 bases at V and 4 bases at J, with 20 bases between. The germline CDR1 and CDR2 sequences are MNHNS and SASEGT. There are 17 residues in the CDR3.

This clonotype was seen many times. The J gene is TRBJ2-7, the V gene TRBV27, with 7 bases aligning to TRBD1. J was trimmed by 3 bases and V by 5 bases; bases with no gene match: 7. The V gene's germline CDR1 is MNHEY and CDR2 SMNVEV (reference sequence). CDR3 length equals 14 residues. The CDR3 DNA is TGTGCCAGCAGTCATAGGGGGCCCAGCTACGAGCAGTACTTC. Residues: CASSHRGPSYEQYF.

This clonotype was recorded many times. The chain couples TRBV2 to TRBJ2-1; 8 bases are a match to TRBD2. Per the germline V gene, CDR1 is SNHLY and CDR2 is FYNNEI. The ends lost 3 bases at V and 7 bases at J; junction bases unmatched: 5. This CDR3 has 14 amino acids. The CDR3 bases are TGTGCCAGCAGTGATCCAGCGGGGGATAATGAGCAGTTCTTC. Protein sequence: CASSDPAGDNEQFF.

This clonotype was seen at least ten times. The chain combines TRBV24-1 with TRBJ2-5, with TRBD2 matching 7 bases. Per germline, CDR1 KGHDR and CDR2 SFDVKD. V lost 4 bases and J lost 3; bases outside the gene matches: 4. This CDR3 has 14 residues. Here the CDR3 reads CATSDPGLKETQYF. The CDR3, as DNA: TGTGCCACCAGTGACCCGGGACTAAAAGAGACCCAGTACTTC.

This clonotype was detected ten times or more. This chain connects TRBV12-3 or TRBV12-4 to TRBJ2-1; 9 bases are shared with TRBD2. The CDR3 spans 15 residues. V lost 7 bases to trimming and J lost 5 bases; unmatched junction nucleotides: 9. CDR3 in amino acids: CASKLGRGGDNEQFF. CDR3 nucleotides: TGTGCCAGCAAACTGGGGCGGGGGGGTGACAATGAGCAGTTCTTC.

This clonotype was recorded at least ten times. The V call is TRBV20-1, the J call TRBJ2-3, with 7 bases that match TRBD2. Germline V CDR1 and CDR2: DFQATT, SNEGSKA (reference sequence). The CDR3 spans 13 residues. After removal of 5 bases from V and 2 bases from J, the junction contained 4 bases not matched to a gene. The DNA of the CDR3 is TGCAGTGCTCCTAGCGGCATCACAGATACGCAGTATTTT. This gives the protein CSAPSGITDTQYF.

A word on this clonotype: A much larger clone lies one base from this, so it may be a read error. The chain couples TRBV20-1 to TRBJ2-7; D call uncertain. The CDR3 consists of 13 residues. Looked up from germline, CDR1 is DFQATT and CDR2 is SNEGSKA (reference sequence). The CDR3, as DNA: TGCAGCGCCTCCGCGACGAATAGAAACGGGCAGTACTTC. Translating gives CSASATNRNGQYF.

In its sample, this clonotype was seen many times. The CDR3 spells CASSPGRGLLGYTF. CDR3 nucleotide sequence: TGCGCCAGCAGCCCGGGCCGGGGGCTATTAGGCTACACCTTC. J is TRBJ1-2 and V is TRBV4-3; a possible D gene is TRBD1 (6 bases). The V end was cut by 4 bases, the J end by 8 bases, with 17 bases between. The length of the CDR3 is 14 residues. Germline V CDR1 and CDR2: LGHNA, YSLEER.

The chain links TRBV10-3 to TRBJ2-7; tentatively, D is TRBD1 or TRBD2 (5 bases each). V was trimmed by 2 bases and J by 3 bases, leaving 11 bases between them. The CDR3 is 14 residues long. Germline V gene lookup returns CDR1 ENHRY and CDR2 SYGVKD. The CDR3 spells CAISERDGNYEQYF. The CDR3 DNA reads as TGTGCCATCAGTGAGCGGGACGGAAACTACGAGCAGTACTTC.

This clonotype was seen many times. The chain recombines TRBV20-1 with TRBJ1-3; no definite D call. Trimming left V 3 bases short and J 2 bases short, with 11 bases between. This CDR3 comprises 14 residues. Germline CDR1 is DFQATT and CDR2 is SNEGSKA (reference sequence). The CDR3 here is CSARVGGAGNTIYF. CDR3 DNA: TGCAGTGCTAGGGTAGGCGGAGCTGGAAACACCATATATTTT.

The gene calls are TRBV29-1 and TRBJ1-1; D not resolved. The germline CDR1 and CDR2 sequences are SQVTM and ANQGSEA. This CDR3 is built from 14 residues. Between the trimmed V and J ends, which lost 4 bases and 7 bases, there was a span of 19 bases. CDR3 bases: TGCAGCGTTGGGCGGAACGGGAGGGCGGGTGAAGCTTTCTTT. Translating gives CSVGRNGRAGEAFF.

Comment on this clonotype: The germline gene is not matched at one end of the junction; a read error may be the cause. The chain carries TRBV7-7 and TRBJ2-1, with 9 nucleotides matching TRBD2. The CDR3 consists of 15 residues. Germline V gene lookup returns CDR1 SSHAT and CDR2 FNYEAQ (reference sequence). The CDR3 is CASSIGLATYNGQFF. The CDR3 nucleotides are TGTGCTAGCAGCATCGGACTAGCGACTTACAATGGGCAGTTCTTC.

This clonotype appeared many times. This chain uses TRBV3-1 with TRBJ2-3; D call uncertain. The germline V gene has CDR1 LGHDT and CDR2 YNNKEL (reference sequence). The CDR3 spans 14 residues. Trimming stripped 0 bases from V and 6 bases from J, with 10 bases between. The CDR3 DNA reads as TGTGCCAGCAGCCAAGAGTACCTTGGGGATACGCAGTATTTT. Protein: CASSQEYLGDTQYF.

This clonotype was observed at least ten times. This chain uses TRBV6-1 with TRBJ2-7; TRBD1 agrees at 8 bases. V trimming: 6 bases; J trimming: 2 bases; junction bases outside the gene matches: 6. From germline, CDR1 is MNHNS and CDR2 SASEGT. The CDR3 has 14 amino acids. For the CDR3, the DNA is TGTGCCAGCAGAAGCGACAGGGGCGCCTACGAGCAGTACTTC. The encoded protein is CASRSDRGAYEQYF.

In this sample, this clonotype turned up many times. V is TRBV9 and J is TRBJ2-1, with TRBD2 matching over 9 bases. The CDR3 extends over 13 amino acids. The germline CDR1 and CDR2 sequences are SGDLS and YYNGEE. V was clipped by 6 bases and J by 10 bases; unmatched bases: 8. The CDR3 coding sequence is TGTGCCAGCAACATAGCGGGAGCTGGCGAGCAGTTCTTC. Translated, it gives CASNIAGAGEQFF.

This clonotype was counted many times. The chain joins TRBV25-1 to TRBJ1-1; possibly TRBD1 for D (5 bases). The germline CDR1 and CDR2 sequences are MGHDK and SYGVNS. The ends were cut back, 2 bases at V and 4 bases at J, with 17 bases in the middle. This CDR3 contains 16 residues. CDR3 nucleotide sequence: TGTGCCAGCAGTGAAGGGTGGGGCACAAAGGGCACTGAAGCTTTCTTT. It encodes CASSEGWGTKGTEAFF.

The table lists this clonotype with many counts. The chain carries TRBV20-1 and TRBJ2-3; tentatively, D is TRBD1 or TRBD2 (5 bases each). CDR1 DFQATT and CDR2 SNEGSKA come from the germline V gene (reference sequence). This CDR3 is 12 amino acids long. V gave up 3 bases and J gave up 9 bases, with 13 bases separating them. The CDR3 sequence is CSASILGTTQYF. DNA for the CDR3: TGCAGTGCTAGCATTTTGGGGACGACGCAGTATTTT.

This clonotype was observed at least ten times. Just one base apart from a much larger clone, this may be a read error. The final CDR3 position lacks the conserved phenylalanine or tryptophan, pointing to a likely read error. The chain has TRBV7-2 and TRBJ2-5; D may be TRBD1 or TRBD2 (5 bases each). The CDR3 contains 14 residues. V lost 1 base and J lost 4, with 10 bases in between. Germline-derived CDR1 and CDR2 are SGHTA and FQGNSA. CDR3 bases: TGTGCCAGCAGCTTAGAGATGGGACGAGAGACCCAGTACCTC. Amino acids: CASSLEMGRETQYL.

This clonotype was recorded at least ten times. The CDR3 DNA follows: TGTGCCAGCAGTGAATGGACGGACTATAATTCACCCCTCCACTTT. Protein: CASSEWTDYNSPLHF. The chain recombines TRBV2 with TRBJ1-6; D is ambiguous. The CDR3 totals 15 residues. V was shortened by 2 bases and J by 3 bases, with 8 bases between the two germline ends. Germline values: CDR1 SNHLY, CDR2 FYNNEI.

This clonotype was detected once. This sequence may be a read error, since a much larger clone differs from it by one base. The V and J genes are TRBV27 and TRBJ2-1, with 7 bases that match TRBD1. Looked up from germline, CDR1 is MNHEY and CDR2 is SMNVEV (reference sequence). The CDR3 has 14 residues. The chain's CDR3 is CASIQQGPYSEQFF. CDR3 nucleotides: TGTGCCAGCATCCAACAGGGGCCCTACAGTGAGCAGTTCTTC.

There are many counts of this clonotype. CDR3 coding DNA: TGTGCCAGCAGCCCGGCGGGGGGCACAGATACGCAGTATTTT. It encodes CASSPAGGTDTQYF. V gene TRBV11-2 combines with J gene TRBJ2-3; 7 nucleotides agree with TRBD2. The CDR3 extends over 14 amino acids. Unmatched junction bases numbered 3, after V lost 5 bases and J lost 1 base. CDR1 and CDR2 from the germline V gene are SGHAT and FQNNGV.

This clonotype has ten or more counts. The chain employs TRBV12-5 and TRBJ2-5; 9 bases agree with TRBD1. The CDR3 sequence is 16 residues long. The germline CDR1 and CDR2 sequences are LGHNT and FRNRAP. The trim removed 0 bases at V and 5 bases at J, leaving 7 bases unmatched. The CDR3: CASGLVLGQGLETQYF. The CDR3 DNA reads TGTGCTAGTGGTTTGGTATTGGGACAGGGCCTGGAGACCCAGTACTTC.

Ten or more counts support this clonotype. The V and J genes are TRBV2 and TRBJ1-1; D gene ambiguous. The CDR3 length is 11 residues. Germline loops: CDR1 SNHLY, CDR2 FYNNEI. V gave up 3 bases and J gave up 6 bases, with 5 bases separating them. DNA of the CDR3: TGTGCCAGCAGTGATGGCCCTGAAGCTTTCTTT. Protein sequence: CASSDGPEAFF.